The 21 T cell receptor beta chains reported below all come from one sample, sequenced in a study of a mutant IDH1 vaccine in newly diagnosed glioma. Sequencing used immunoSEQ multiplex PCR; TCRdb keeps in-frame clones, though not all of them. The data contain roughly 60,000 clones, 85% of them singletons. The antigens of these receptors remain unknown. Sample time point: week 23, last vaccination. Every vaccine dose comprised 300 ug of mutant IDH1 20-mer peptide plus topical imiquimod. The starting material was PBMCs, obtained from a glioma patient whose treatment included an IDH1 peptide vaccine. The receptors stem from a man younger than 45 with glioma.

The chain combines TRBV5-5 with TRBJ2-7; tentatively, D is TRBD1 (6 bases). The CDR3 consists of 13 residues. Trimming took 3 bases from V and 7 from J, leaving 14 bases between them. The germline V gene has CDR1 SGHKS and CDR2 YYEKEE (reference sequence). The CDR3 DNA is TGTGCCAGCAGCTCTCAACAGGGACGGGAGCAGTACTTC. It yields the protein CASSSQQGREQYF.

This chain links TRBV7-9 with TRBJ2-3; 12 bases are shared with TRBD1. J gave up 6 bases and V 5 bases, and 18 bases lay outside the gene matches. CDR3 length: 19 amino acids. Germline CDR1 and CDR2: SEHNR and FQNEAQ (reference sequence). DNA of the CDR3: TGTGCCAGCAGCCACACTGTGGGACAGGGGGCATTCCTGACCGATACGCAGTATTTT. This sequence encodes CASSHTVGQGAFLTDTQYF.

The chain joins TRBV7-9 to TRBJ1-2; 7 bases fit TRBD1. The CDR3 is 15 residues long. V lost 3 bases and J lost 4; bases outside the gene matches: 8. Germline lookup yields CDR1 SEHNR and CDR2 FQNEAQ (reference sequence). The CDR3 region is CASSFREGAAYGYTF. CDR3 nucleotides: TGTGCCAGCAGCTTTAGAGAGGGGGCGGCCTATGGCTACACCTTC.

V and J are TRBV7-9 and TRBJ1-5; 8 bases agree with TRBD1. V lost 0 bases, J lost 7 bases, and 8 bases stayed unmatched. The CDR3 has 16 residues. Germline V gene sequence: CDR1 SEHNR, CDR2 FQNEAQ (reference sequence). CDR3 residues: CASSLAGTGEDQPQHF. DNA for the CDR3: TGTGCCAGCAGCTTAGCCGGGACAGGCGAGGACCAGCCCCAGCATTTT.

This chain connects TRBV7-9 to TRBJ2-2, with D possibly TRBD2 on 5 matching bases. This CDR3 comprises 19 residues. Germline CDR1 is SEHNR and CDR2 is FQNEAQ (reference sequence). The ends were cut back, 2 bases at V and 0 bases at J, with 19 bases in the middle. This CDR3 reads CASSLKRLTYLTNTGELFF. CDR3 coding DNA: TGTGCCAGCAGCTTAAAAAGACTAACTTACTTAACGAACACCGGGGAGCTGTTTTTT. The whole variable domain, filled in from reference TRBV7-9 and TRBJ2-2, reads DTGVSQNPRHKITKRGQNVTFRCDPISEHNRLYWYRQTLGQGPEFLTYFQNEAQLEKSRLLSDRFSAERPKGSFSTLEIQRTEQGDSAMYLCASSLKRLTYLTNTGELFFGEGSRLTVL.

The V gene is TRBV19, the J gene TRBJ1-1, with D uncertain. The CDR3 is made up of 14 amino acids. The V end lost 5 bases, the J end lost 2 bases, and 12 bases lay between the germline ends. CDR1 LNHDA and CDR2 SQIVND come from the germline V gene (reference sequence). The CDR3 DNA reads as TGTGCCAGTAGTCCCCTGACCATAAACACTGAAGCTTTCTTT. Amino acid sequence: CASSPLTINTEAFF.

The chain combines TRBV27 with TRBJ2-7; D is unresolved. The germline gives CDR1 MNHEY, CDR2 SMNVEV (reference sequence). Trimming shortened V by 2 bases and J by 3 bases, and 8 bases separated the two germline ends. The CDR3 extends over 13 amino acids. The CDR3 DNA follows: TGTGCCAGCAGTTTAGCAGTAAACTACGAGCAGTACTTC. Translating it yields CASSLAVNYEQYF.

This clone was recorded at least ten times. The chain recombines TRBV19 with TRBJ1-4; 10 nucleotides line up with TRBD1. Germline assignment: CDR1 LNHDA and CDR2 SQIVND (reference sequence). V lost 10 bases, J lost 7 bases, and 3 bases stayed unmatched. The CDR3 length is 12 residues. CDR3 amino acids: CATRDRGEKLFF. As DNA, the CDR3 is TGTGCCACCCGGGACAGGGGTGAAAAACTGTTTTTT.

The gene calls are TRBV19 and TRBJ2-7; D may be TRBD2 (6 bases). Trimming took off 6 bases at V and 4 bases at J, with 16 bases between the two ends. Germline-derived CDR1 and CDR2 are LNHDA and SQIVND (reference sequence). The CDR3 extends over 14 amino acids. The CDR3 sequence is CASSTGGGVYEQYF. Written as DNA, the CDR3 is TGTGCCAGTAGCACTGGGGGAGGTGTTTACGAGCAGTACTTC.

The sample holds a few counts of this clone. The CDR3 region is CASSPTVQPQHF. The DNA for the CDR3 is TGTGCCAGTAGTCCCACGGTCCAGCCCCAGCATTTT. V gene TRBV19 combines with J gene TRBJ1-5; D is uncertain. Germline V gives CDR1 LNHDA, CDR2 SQIVND (reference sequence). Trimming took off 5 bases at V and 7 bases at J, with 9 bases between the two ends. The length of the CDR3 is 12 residues.

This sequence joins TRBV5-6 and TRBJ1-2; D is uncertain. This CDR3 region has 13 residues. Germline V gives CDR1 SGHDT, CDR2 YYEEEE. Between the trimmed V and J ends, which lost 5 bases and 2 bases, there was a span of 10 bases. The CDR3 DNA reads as TGTGCCAGCAGGGGCTGGGGAAACTATGGCTACACCTTC. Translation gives CASRGWGNYGYTF.

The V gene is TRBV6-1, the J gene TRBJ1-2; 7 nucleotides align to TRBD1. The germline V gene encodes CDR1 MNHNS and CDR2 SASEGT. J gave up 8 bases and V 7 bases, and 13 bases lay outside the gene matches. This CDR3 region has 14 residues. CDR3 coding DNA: TGTGCCAGCACTAAAGACAGGGATCTATGGGGCTACACCTTC. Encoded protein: CASTKDRDLWGYTF.

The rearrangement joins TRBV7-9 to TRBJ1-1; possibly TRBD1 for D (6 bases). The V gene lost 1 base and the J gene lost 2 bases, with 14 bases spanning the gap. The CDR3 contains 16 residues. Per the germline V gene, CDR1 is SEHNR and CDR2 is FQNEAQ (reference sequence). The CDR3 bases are TGTGCCAGCAGCTTAGACGTGGGGGCCTTAAACACTGAAGCTTTCTTT. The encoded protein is CASSLDVGALNTEAFF.

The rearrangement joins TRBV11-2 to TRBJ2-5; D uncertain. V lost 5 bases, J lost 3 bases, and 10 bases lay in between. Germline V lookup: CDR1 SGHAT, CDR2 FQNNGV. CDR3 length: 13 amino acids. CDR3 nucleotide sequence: TGTGCCAGCAGCGTTTCGACCGAAGAGACCCAGTACTTC. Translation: CASSVSTEETQYF.

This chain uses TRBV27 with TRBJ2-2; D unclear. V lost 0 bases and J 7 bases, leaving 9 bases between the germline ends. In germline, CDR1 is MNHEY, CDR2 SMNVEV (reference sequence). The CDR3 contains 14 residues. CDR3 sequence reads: CASSLSHSIGELFF. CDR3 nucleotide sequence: TGTGCCAGCAGTTTATCGCACAGTATCGGGGAGCTGTTTTTT.

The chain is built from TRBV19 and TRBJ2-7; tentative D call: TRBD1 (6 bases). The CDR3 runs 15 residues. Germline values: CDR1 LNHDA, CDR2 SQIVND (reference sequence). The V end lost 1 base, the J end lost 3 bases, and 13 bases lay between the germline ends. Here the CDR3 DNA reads TGTGCCAGTAGTATAGTTATAGGGGGAAGCTACGAGCAGTACTTC. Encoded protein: CASSIVIGGSYEQYF.

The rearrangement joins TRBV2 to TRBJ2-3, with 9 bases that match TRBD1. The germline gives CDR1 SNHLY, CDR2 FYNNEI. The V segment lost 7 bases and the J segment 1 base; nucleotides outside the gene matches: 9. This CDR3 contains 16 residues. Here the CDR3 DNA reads TGTGCCAGCACCGAGATGGGACAGGGACGCACAGATACGCAGTATTTT. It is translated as CASTEMGQGRTDTQYF.

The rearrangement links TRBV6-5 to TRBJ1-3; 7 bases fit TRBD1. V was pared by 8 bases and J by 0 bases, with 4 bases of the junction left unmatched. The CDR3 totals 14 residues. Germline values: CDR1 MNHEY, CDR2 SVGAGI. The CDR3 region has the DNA TGTGCCAGCCGGCGGGACAGCTCTGGAAACACCATATATTTT. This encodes CASRRDSSGNTIYF.

CDR3 sequence (DNA): TGTGCCAGCAGCTGGGGACAGGGACCGAACACCGGGGAGCTGTTTTTT. It translates to CASSWGQGPNTGELFF. J is TRBJ2-2 and V is TRBV7-9, with 9 bases fitting TRBD1. Germline loops: CDR1 SEHNR, CDR2 FQNEAQ (reference sequence). The CDR3 totals 16 residues. V lost 4 bases to trimming and J lost 0 bases; unmatched junction nucleotides: 3.

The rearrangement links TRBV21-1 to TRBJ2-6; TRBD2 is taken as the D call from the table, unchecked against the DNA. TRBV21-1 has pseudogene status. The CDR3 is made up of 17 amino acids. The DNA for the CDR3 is TGTGCCAGCAGCAAAGGAGAGGTGTGCTCTGGGGCCAACGTCCTGACTTTC. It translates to CASSKGEVCSGANVLTF.

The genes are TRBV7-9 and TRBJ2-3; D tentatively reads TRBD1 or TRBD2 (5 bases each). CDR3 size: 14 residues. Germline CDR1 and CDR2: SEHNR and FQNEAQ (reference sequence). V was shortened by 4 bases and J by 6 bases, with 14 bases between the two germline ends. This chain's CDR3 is CASSSPGTGDTQYF. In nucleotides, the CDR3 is TGTGCCAGCAGCTCGCCCGGGACCGGGGATACGCAGTATTTT.